The sequence of this TCR beta chain was determined in a study of technical replicates of blood from a few donors. The CDR3 consists of 15 residues. V was trimmed by 5 bases and J by 0 bases, leaving 11 bases between them. CDR1 SGHVS and CDR2 FNYEAQ come from the germline V gene. Data came from immunoSEQ multiplex PCR; TCRdb stores just in-frame clones and leaves some out. The sample records some 98,000 clones, approximately 94% being singletons. The sequenced material came from T cells isolated from PBMCs. The receptor comes from a human donor in good health. V and J are TRBV7-6 and TRBJ1-3; unclear D gene. CDR3 nucleotide sequence: TGTGCCAGCAGCAGAGACTGGAACTCTGGAAACACCATATATTTT. Translated, it gives CASSRDWNSGNTIYF.